The rows below give T cell receptor beta chains drawn from one sample of a study of beta chain features in type 1 diabetes. Sequencing was performed with immunoSEQ multiplex PCR; in TCRdb, only in-frame clones are kept and a portion is missing. The sample comprises around 340,000 clones, under 8.5% of which are singletons, and roughly 0.44% rests with the top ten. Source material: central memory CD4+ T cells from blood. The receptor set was obtained from a woman aged 18-29 years in good health. CDR3s leave out the opening cysteine and the closing phenylalanine or tryptophan. The order of the fields is clone size, D gene, V gene, J gene, CDR3 protein. A D gene is named only where the DNA matches it firmly. Clone size is shown for a subset of rows, as once, few, many or a class of expanded clone.

>many|.|TRBV4-2|TRBJ1-2
ASSQDAVPDYGYT
>few|.|TRBV7-9|TRBJ1-5
ASSSTTGSINQPQH
>.|.|TRBV4-1|TRBJ2-5
ASSQQTGIQETQY
>.|TRBD2|TRBV28|TRBJ2-1
ASRSRQGYYKENAGTSAYNEQF
>.|TRBD1|TRBV10-3|TRBJ1-1
AITGDRDHTEAF
>few|.|TRBV4-2|TRBJ1-1
ASSGGGNTEAF
>few|.|TRBV6-6|TRBJ2-1
ASSPRVYNEQF
>.|.|TRBV7-9|TRBJ2-3
ASSLGGPDTQY
>few|TRBD1|TRBV9|TRBJ2-7
ASSVGDRGRSAYEQY
>medium-sized|.|TRBV19|TRBJ2-6
ASNLGRSGANVLT
>.|.|TRBV6-5|TRBJ2-3
ASSYSGGVEDTQY
>.|TRBD1|TRBV28|TRBJ1-4
ASSIWTGSASNEKLF
>few|.|TRBV9|TRBJ2-1
ASSVVLVGEQF
>many|.|TRBV28|TRBJ2-2
ASRVGWAGELF
>few|.|TRBV5-4|TRBJ2-1
ASSLAVEGEQF
>many|.|TRBV28|TRBJ1-1
ASSSRWSTEAF
>few|.|TRBV5-1|TRBJ2-2
ASSLKGHGNTGELF
>few|TRBD2|TRBV6-5|TRBJ2-2
ASSYRSGTIGELF
>.|.|TRBV5-1|TRBJ1-1
ASSLSTANTEAF
>many|.|TRBV9|TRBJ2-3
ASSVGVRFGDTQY
>few|.|TRBV29-1|TRBJ2-1
SVVSYSNHEQF
>.|.|TRBV7-9|TRBJ2-1
ASSLSVQQAEQF
>many|.|TRBV29-1|TRBJ2-3
STGRGLTDTQY
>once|TRBD2|TRBV27|TRBJ2-2
ASSLYMSSSGRAGELF
>.|TRBD2|TRBV5-1|TRBJ2-3
ASSIKREVVPTQY
>many|TRBD2|TRBV5-6|TRBJ2-7
ASSRLAVYEQY
>few|.|TRBV6-1|TRBJ2-7
AAQFSYEQY
>.|.|TRBV5-1|TRBJ2-2
ASSLAASTGELF
>few|.|TRBV7-3|TRBJ2-3
ASSLGLGADTQY
>few|.|TRBV6-6|TRBJ2-1
ASSPKDASYNEQF
>.|.|TRBV4-3|TRBJ2-5
ASSQGLGEGETQY
>.|.|TRBV28|TRBJ1-5
ASSLFAFRLSNQPQH
>few|TRBD2|TRBV7-9|TRBJ2-4
ASSSYRDYKNIQY
>few|.|TRBV20-1|TRBJ2-1
SANANEQF
>.|TRBD1|TRBV7-9|TRBJ1-5
ASSLTGQFNQPQH
>.|TRBD2|TRBV28|TRBJ2-7
ASSGTSRYEQY
>few|.|TRBV28|TRBJ2-5
ASSLWGEETQY
>.|TRBD2|TRBV11-2|TRBJ2-1
ASSLDGLAGYNEQF
>.|.|TRBV7-8|TRBJ1-5
ASSYSGAREPQH
>.|.|TRBV28|TRBJ2-3
ASSLMGAGDTQY
>many|.|TRBV14|TRBJ2-7
ASSHGPEQY
>many|TRBD2|TRBV28|TRBJ2-3
ASSTSGSGTDTQY
>.|.|TRBV14|TRBJ2-7
ASSLLTPSYEQY
>.|TRBD1|TRBV4-3|TRBJ1-4
ASSQDQTEGGLNEKLF
>many|TRBD1|TRBV27|TRBJ2-5
ASSRRDSAETQY
>few|TRBD2|TRBV2|TRBJ2-1
ASRLAGSYNEQF
>many|.|TRBV7-2|TRBJ2-1
ASSLGGNSYNEQF
>many|TRBD2|TRBV14|TRBJ2-1
ASSQGQGWREGLNEQF
>few|.|TRBV28|TRBJ1-1
AINGATTGSTEAF
>few|.|TRBV4-3|TRBJ2-7
ASSQVQGSYEQY